This T cell receptor (beta chain) was captured by sequencing in a study of T cell responses to AZD1222 COVID-19 vaccine (dated by TCRdb to the early 2020s). About the investigation overall: A total of approximately 240 trial participants underwent TCR sequencing, of whom nearly 210 had received two doses of AZD1222 and some 26 had received two doses of the MenACWY control vaccine. Enrollment into the trials was organized by age into subgroups of 18-55, 56-69 and 70-plus years, and those subgroups contained roughly 150, 30 and 60 TCR-sequenced participants, respectively.

The CDR3 regions of human TCRbeta chains were subjected to immunosequencing. On the authors' methods: Repertoire TCRs were matched against a reference library of SARS-CoV-2-specific TCRs generated with the MIRA antigen-specificity platform. Breadth was defined as the fraction of unique TCRs that were SARS-CoV-2-associated. Depth was defined as the fraction of total T cells that were SARS-CoV-2-associated. Each spike-specific TCR was assigned to its reactive spike region and to a CD4 or CD8 class using the MIRA data. Log10-transformed breadth and depth values were compared by one-way ANOVA with Sidak's multiple comparisons tests. The source is immuneACCESS, and TCRdb retained only in-frame sequences with V and J called. Part of the clones is not carried over; for the studies checked, unresolved V genes explain less than half of this, and the remainder is unexplained. That table furnishes V, J and clone size, whereas the DNA furnished D and trimming. The sample has fewer than 90,000 clones on record, approximately 91% of them singletons. The ten top clones hold roughly 5% of the sample.

The time point label here, explained by the study, means: about 28 days (+/-7) after the second vaccine dose. Because spike-specific TCR depth and breadth did not differ between the two schedules, AZD1222 recipients who got a second dose at roughly 4 weeks were pooled with those who got a second dose at roughly 12 weeks. Samples from vaccinated people were obtained from the UK trials COV001 and COV002, which included a single-blind randomized controlled phase 2/3 trial of AZD1222 (ChAdOx1 nCoV-19) in healthy adults. For TCRbeta chain sequencing, PBMC samples from trial participants were taken at day 0 and at day 28 after the second dose. Results and caveats for the whole study, not just this receptor: Nearly half of unique spike-specific TCRs reportedly recognized epitopes outside regions mutated in the B.1.351 and B.1.1.7 variants. Only a handful of AZD1222 recipients were SARS-CoV-2 seropositive at baseline, limiting conclusions about previously exposed vaccinees. The vaccine-associated CD4 TCRs covered the entire spike protein, and the dominant responses fell in regions 160-218 and 743-854. Because no samples from the day 14 peak response were available, repertoires could be characterized only after the peak T cell response. In the small 56-69-year group, the increase in depth fell short of significance, most likely because of low power. After two AZD1222 doses, both the breadth and the depth of spike-specific TCRs were significantly higher than at day 0 and than in MenACWY recipients. Participants were mostly white British and included more females than males, and it was suggested by the authors that clonal diversity may have been underestimated.

CDR1 and CDR2 were assigned from the germline V gene (reference sequence) as MNHEY and SMNVEV. V loses 6 bases of germline sequence and J loses 0 bases, and the interval between the two ends is 17 bases. From its cysteine to its phenylalanine, the CDR3 spans 16 amino acids. The kept DNA is CDR3 alone, 48 bases in frame from the first base. As regards this clone: The clone's antigen remains unknown. Per-nucleotide qualities are absent, and no much larger clonotype sits a single base away.

The sequences come from peripheral blood, collected 28 days after the second AZD1222 dose. In this chain, TRBV27 is recombined with TRBJ1-1; a tentative D match to TRBD1 spans 5 bases. The receptor comes from an adult who received the AZD1222 COVID-19 vaccine. The CDR3 loop reads CASSDTGPWMNTEAFF. In nucleotides, the sequence is TGTGCCAGCAGCGACACGGGGCCCTGGATGAACACTGAAGCTTTCTTT.